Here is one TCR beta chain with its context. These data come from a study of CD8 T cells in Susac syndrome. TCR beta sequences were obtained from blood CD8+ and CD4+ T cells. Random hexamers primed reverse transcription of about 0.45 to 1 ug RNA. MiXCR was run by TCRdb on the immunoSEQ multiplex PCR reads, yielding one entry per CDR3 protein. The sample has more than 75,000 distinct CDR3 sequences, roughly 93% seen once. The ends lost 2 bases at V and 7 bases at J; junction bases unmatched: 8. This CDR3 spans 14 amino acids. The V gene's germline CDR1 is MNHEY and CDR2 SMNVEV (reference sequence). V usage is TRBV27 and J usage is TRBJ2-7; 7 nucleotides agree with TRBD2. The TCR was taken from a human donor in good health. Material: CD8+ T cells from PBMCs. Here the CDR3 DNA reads TGTGCCAGCAGTTTAGTCTCGAACGGGGGGGAGCAGTACTTC. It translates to CASSLVSNGGEQYF.